This section outlines one T cell receptor beta chain sequence together with its context. This sample stems from a study of blood T cell repertoires in COVID-19. About the study: The United States, Italy and Spain provided the acute and convalescent COVID-19 samples.

Enrollees, about 18 to 90 years old, lived in 20 to 25 US areas. Researchers sorted participants into cohorts using their self-reported clinical history. Sequencing was performed with immunoSEQ multiplex PCR; in TCRdb, only in-frame clones are kept and a portion is missing. The table has about 280,000 clones, less than 85% seen once. The V gene end was trimmed by 4 bases and the J gene end by 2 bases; junction bases not matched to a gene: 10. This CDR3 spans 17 amino acids. The V gene's germline CDR1 is SGHTA and CDR2 FQGTGA. The sequenced material came from PBMCs or T cells enriched from blood (not recorded which). This chain joins TRBV7-3 and TRBJ2-3, with 9 bases that match TRBD2. The TCR was taken from a woman in her forties or fifties who had recovered from COVID-19. The CDR3 DNA reads as TGTGCCAGCAGCTCGAGCGGGGGGAGCCGCCTCACAGATACGCAGTATTTT. The encoded protein is CASSSSGGSRLTDTQYF.